This TCR beta chain was sequenced for a study of T cells in Graves' hyperthyroidism and ophthalmopathy. This clonotype was counted at least ten times. Individuals with ophthalmopathy presented a Clinical Activity Score of at least 3, a NOSPECS grade of at least 4 and a duration under 3 months. Amplified regions were TCR beta CDR3 sequences from RNA transcripts. During a first-round RT-PCR of the TCR CDR3, the HTBI primer set was used. MiXCR, run by TCRdb on the multiplex PCR reads, gives a single entry per CDR3 protein. The repertoire includes some 350,000 distinct CDR3 sequences, approximately 14% of them detected once, and roughly 19% sits in the top ten. This clonotype originated in a woman in her sixties or seventies with Graves' ophthalmopathy. Material: blood.

DNA for the CDR3: TGTGCCAGCAGTTCCTCCCGGAGCGGGGACATTCAGTACTTC. This gives the protein CASSSSRSGDIQYF. The chain uses TRBV28 and TRBJ2-4; 7 bases agree with TRBD2. Germline assignment: CDR1 MDHEN and CDR2 SYDVKM. CDR3 length equals 14 residues. With V trimmed by 4 bases and J by 8 bases, 8 bases remained unmatched.